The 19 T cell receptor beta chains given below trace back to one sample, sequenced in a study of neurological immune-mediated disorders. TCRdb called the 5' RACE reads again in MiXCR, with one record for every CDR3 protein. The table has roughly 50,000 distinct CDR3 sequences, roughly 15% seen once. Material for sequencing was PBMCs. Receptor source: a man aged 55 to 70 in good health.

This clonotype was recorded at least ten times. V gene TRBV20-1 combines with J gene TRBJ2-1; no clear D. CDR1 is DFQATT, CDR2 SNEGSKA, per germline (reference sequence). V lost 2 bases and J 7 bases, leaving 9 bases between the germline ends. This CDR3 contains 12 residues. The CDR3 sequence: CSARSTFNEQFF. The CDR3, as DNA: TGCAGTGCTAGATCGACTTTTAATGAGCAGTTCTTC.

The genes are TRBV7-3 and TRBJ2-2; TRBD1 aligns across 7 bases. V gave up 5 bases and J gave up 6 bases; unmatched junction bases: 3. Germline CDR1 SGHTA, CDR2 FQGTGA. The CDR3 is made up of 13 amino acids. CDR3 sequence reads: CASSTDRAGELFF. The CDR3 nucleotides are TGTGCCAGCAGCACCGACAGGGCCGGGGAGCTGTTTTTT. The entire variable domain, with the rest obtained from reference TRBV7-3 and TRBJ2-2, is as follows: GAGVSQTPSNKVTEKGKYVELRCDPISGHTALYWYRQSLGQGPEFLIYFQGTGAADDSGLPNDRFFAVRPEGSVSTLKIQRTERGDSAVYLCASSTDRAGELFFGEGSRLTVL.

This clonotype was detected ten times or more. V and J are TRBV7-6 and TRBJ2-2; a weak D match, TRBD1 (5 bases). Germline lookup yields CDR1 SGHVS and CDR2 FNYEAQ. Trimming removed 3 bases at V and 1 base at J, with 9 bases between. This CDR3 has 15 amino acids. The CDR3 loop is CASSFLGQNTGELFF. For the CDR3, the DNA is TGTGCCAGCAGCTTCCTCGGACAGAACACCGGGGAGCTGTTTTTT.

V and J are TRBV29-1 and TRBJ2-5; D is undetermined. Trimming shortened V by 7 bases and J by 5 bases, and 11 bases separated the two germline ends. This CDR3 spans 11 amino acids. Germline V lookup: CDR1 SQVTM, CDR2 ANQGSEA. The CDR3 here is CSGVAMETQYF. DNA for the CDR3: TGCAGCGGTGTTGCAATGGAGACCCAGTACTTC. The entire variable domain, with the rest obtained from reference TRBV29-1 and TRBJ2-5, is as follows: SAVISQKPSRDICQRGTSLTIQCQVDSQVTMMFWYRQQPGQSLTLIATANQGSEATYESGFVIDKFPISRPNLTFSTLTVSNMSPEDSSIYLCSGVAMETQYFGPGTRLLVL.

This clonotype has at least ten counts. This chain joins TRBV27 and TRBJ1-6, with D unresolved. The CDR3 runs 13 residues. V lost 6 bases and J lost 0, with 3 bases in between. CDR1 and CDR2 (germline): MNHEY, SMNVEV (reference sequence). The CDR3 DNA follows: TGTGCCAGCAGGGGCTCCTATAATTCACCCCTCCACTTT. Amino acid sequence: CASRGSYNSPLHF.

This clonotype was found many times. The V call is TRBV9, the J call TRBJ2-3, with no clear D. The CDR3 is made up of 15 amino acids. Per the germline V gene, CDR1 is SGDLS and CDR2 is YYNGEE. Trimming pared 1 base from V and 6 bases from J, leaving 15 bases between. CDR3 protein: CASSVNPTIGDTQYF. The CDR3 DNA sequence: TGTGCCAGCAGCGTAAACCCTACAATAGGGGATACGCAGTATTTT. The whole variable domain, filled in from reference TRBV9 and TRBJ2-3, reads DSGVTQTPKHLITATGQRVTLRCSPRSGDLSVYWYQQSLDQGLQFLIQYYNGEERAKGNILERFSAQQFPDLHSELNLSSLELGDSALYFCASSVNPTIGDTQYFGPGTRLTVL.

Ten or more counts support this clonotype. The CDR3 DNA reads as TGCGCCAGCAGCTTGGCTGGTTTCAATGAGCAGTTCTTC. This gives the protein CASSLAGFNEQFF. The rearrangement uses TRBV5-1 and TRBJ2-1; D ambiguous. In germline, CDR1 is SGHRS, CDR2 YFSETQ. The CDR3 contains 13 residues. V shed 0 bases and J shed 6 bases, with 7 bases lying between them.

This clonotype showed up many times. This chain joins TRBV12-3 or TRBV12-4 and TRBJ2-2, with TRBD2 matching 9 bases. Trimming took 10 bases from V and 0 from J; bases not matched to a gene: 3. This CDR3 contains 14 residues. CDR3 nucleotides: TGTGCCACTAGACTAGCGGCGAACACCGGGGAGCTGTTTTTT. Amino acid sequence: CATRLAANTGELFF.

This CDR3 is CATSDPGLADYYNEQFF. CDR3 DNA sequence: TGTGCCACCAGTGATCCGGGACTAGCGGACTACTACAATGAGCAGTTCTTC. The rearrangement joins TRBV24-1 to TRBJ2-1; 11 nucleotides match TRBD2. Unmatched junction bases numbered 6, after V lost 3 bases and J lost 3 bases. This CDR3 spans 17 amino acids. In germline, CDR1 is KGHDR, CDR2 SFDVKD.

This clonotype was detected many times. The CDR3: CASSFAGGEQYF. The CDR3 DNA reads as TGTGCCAGCAGCTTTGCGGGTGGCGAGCAGTACTTC. The J gene is TRBJ2-7, the V gene TRBV7-7; the D gene is possibly TRBD2 (5 bases). The length of the CDR3 is 12 residues. Germline loops: CDR1 SSHAT, CDR2 FNYEAQ (reference sequence). The germline V and J ends were trimmed by 3 bases and 6 bases, with 9 bases remaining between them.

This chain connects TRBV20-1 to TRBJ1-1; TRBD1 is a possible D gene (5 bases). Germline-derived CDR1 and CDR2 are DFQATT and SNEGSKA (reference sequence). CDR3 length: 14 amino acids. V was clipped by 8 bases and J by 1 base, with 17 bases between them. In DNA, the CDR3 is TGCAGTACCCCGTCCGGGACCGGGAACACTGAAGCTTTCTTT. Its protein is CSTPSGTGNTEAFF.

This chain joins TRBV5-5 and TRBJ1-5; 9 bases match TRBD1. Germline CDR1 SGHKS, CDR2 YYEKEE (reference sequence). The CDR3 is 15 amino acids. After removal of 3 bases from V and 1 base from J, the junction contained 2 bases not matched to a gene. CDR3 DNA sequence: TGTGCCAGCAGCTCAGACAGGGGGAGCAATCAGCCCCAGCATTTT. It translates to CASSSDRGSNQPQHF.

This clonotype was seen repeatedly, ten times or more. As DNA, the CDR3 is TGCAGTGCTAGAGATTGGTTGGGGGACCAAGAGACCCAGTACTTC. Its protein is CSARDWLGDQETQYF. The V gene is TRBV20-1, the J gene TRBJ2-5; the D gene could be TRBD1 or TRBD2 (5 bases each). The CDR3 contains 15 residues. Trimming pared 0 bases from V and 0 bases from J, leaving 11 bases between. CDR1 and CDR2 from the germline V gene are DFQATT and SNEGSKA (reference sequence).

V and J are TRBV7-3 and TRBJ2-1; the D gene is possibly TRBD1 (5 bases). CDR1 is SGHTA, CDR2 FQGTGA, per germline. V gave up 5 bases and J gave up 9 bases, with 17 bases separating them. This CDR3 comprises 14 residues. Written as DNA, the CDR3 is TGTGCCAGCAGCCCGGTTGGAGTGCAGGGTGAGCAGTTCTTC. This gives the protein CASSPVGVQGEQFF. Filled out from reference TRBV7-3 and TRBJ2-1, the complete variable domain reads GAGVSQTPSNKVTEKGKYVELRCDPISGHTALYWYRQSLGQGPEFLIYFQGTGAADDSGLPNDRFFAVRPEGSVSTLKIQRTERGDSAVYLCASSPVGVQGEQFFGPGTRLTVL.

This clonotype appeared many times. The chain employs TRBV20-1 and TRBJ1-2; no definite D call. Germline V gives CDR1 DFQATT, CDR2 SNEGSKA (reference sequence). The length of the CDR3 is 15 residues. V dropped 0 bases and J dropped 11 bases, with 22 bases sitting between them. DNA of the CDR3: TGCAGTGCTAGAGATCGGCCCACAAAGCCCGGCAGTTACACCTTC. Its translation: CSARDRPTKPGSYTF.

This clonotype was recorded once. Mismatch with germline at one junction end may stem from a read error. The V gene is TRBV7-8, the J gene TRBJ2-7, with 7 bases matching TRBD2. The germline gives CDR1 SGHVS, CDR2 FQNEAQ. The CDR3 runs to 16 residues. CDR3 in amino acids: CANSLIGGGPSYEQYF. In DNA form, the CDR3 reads TGTGCCAACAGCTTAATCGGCGGGGGACCCTCCTACGAGCAGTACTTC.

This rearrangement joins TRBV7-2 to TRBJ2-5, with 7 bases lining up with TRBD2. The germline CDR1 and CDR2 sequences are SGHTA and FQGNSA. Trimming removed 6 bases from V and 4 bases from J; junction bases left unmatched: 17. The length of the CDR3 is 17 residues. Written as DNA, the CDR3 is TGTGCCAGCAGGGACCTACTAGCGAGCACCACGGGAGAGACCCAGTACTTC. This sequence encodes CASRDLLASTTGETQYF.

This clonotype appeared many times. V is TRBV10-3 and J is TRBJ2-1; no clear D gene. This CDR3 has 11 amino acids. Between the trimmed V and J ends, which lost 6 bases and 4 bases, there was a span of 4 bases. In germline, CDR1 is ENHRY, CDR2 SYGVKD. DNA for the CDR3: TGTGCCATCAGCCGGTACAATGAGCAGTTCTTC. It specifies CAISRYNEQFF.

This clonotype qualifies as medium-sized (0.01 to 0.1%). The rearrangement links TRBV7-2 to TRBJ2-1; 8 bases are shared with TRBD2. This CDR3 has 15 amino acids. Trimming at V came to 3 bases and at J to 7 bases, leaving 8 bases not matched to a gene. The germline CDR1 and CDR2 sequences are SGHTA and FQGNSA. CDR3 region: CASSFSGRGGNEQFF. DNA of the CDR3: TGTGCCAGCAGCTTCAGCGGGAGAGGAGGGAATGAGCAGTTCTTC. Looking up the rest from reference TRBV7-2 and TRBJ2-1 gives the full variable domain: GAGVSQSPSNKVTEKGKDVELRCDPISGHTALYWYRQSLGQGLEFLIYFQGNSAPDKSGLPSDRFSAERTGGSVSTLTIQRTQQEDSAVYLCASSFSGRGGNEQFFGPGTRLTVL.